The clone carrying this TCR beta chain showed up just a few times. Its specificity is unknown. The data were obtained in a study of T-cell memory formation after mild COVID-19. Study overall: Among the donors, TCR clusters were largely specific to each donor. Broader study findings: Cross-reactive memory appears to have joined, as suggested by some responding clones showing up in pre-infection memory.

Germline values: CDR1 SGHNT, CDR2 YYREEE (reference sequence). V lost 4 bases and J lost 2, with 14 bases in between. The CDR3 covers 15 residues. Libraries for TCRalpha and TCRbeta carried sample barcodes and unique molecular identifiers via 5'RACE. A single record per CDR3 protein comes from TCRdb applying MiXCR to the 5' RACE reads. The data show hundreds of thousands of distinct CDR3 sequences, approximately 13% seen once. The sequenced sample consisted of PBMCs or a T cell subset sorted from them (not recorded which). This clonotype was sampled from a man between 18 and 29 years old who had mild COVID-19 (a few samples of this study predate the infection). Cell type and time point are not known. The chain couples TRBV5-4 to TRBJ2-3; D is uncertain. The CDR3 sequence is CASSPPHSFTDTQYF. CDR3 DNA sequence: TGTGCCAGCAGCCCCCCCCACAGTTTCACAGATACGCAGTATTTT.